Listed below are T cell receptor beta chains from one sample, sequenced in a study of beta chain features in type 1 diabetes. Data came from immunoSEQ multiplex PCR; TCRdb stores just in-frame clones and leaves some out. The sample yields 620,000 or so clones, about 16% seen once. What was sequenced was naive CD4+ T cells from blood. These receptors were collected from a man younger than 35 in good health. CDR3s include the opening cysteine and the closing phenylalanine or tryptophan. A D gene is named only where the DNA matches it firmly. A row's size may be missing; if present it is once, few, many or a size class.

abundance: few; len: 16; d_gene: TRBD2; v_gene: TRBV2; j_gene: TRBJ2-3; CDR3aa: CASSERAGPSTDTQYF; CDR3nt: TGTGCCAGCAGTGAAAGAGCGGGGCCTAGCACAGATACGCAGTATTTT
abundance: -; len: 16; d_gene: TRBD2; v_gene: TRBV5-1; j_gene: TRBJ2-1; CDR3aa: CASSLDHGRAYNEQFF; CDR3nt: TGCGCCAGCAGCTTGGATCACGGGAGGGCCTACAATGAGCAGTTCTTC
abundance: few; len: 16; d_gene: -; v_gene: TRBV7-3; j_gene: TRBJ1-2; CDR3aa: CASSPSGGRINYGYTF; CDR3nt: TGTGCCAGCAGCCCATCGGGAGGGAGAATAAACTATGGCTACACCTTC
abundance: few; len: 15; d_gene: -; v_gene: TRBV9; j_gene: TRBJ2-7; CDR3aa: CASSVGGPSSYEQYF; CDR3nt: TGTGCCAGCAGCGTTGGCGGGCCGAGCTCCTACGAGCAGTACTTC
abundance: -; len: 13; d_gene: -; v_gene: TRBV7-7; j_gene: TRBJ1-5; CDR3aa: CASSSRGNQPQHF; CDR3nt: TGTGCTAGCAGCTCCCGGGGCAATCAGCCCCAGCATTTT
abundance: -; len: 14; d_gene: TRBD1; v_gene: TRBV5-1; j_gene: TRBJ1-5; CDR3aa: CASSLSGGDQPQHF; CDR3nt: TGCGCCAGCAGCTTGTCAGGGGGCGATCAGCCCCAGCATTTT
abundance: -; len: 16; d_gene: -; v_gene: TRBV4-3; j_gene: TRBJ1-3; CDR3aa: CASSQVVGKAGNTIYF; CDR3nt: TGCGCCAGCAGCCAAGTGGTAGGGAAGGCTGGAAACACCATATATTTT
abundance: -; len: 10; d_gene: TRBD2; v_gene: TRBV20-1; j_gene: TRBJ2-1; CDR3aa: CSTTSGEQFF; CDR3nt: TGCAGCACGACTAGCGGTGAGCAGTTCTTC
abundance: many; len: 15; d_gene: TRBD1; v_gene: TRBV7-9; j_gene: TRBJ2-7; CDR3aa: CASSPRDRMAYEQYF; CDR3nt: TGTGCCAGCAGCCCTAGGGACAGGATGGCATACGAGCAGTACTTC
abundance: few; len: 15; d_gene: TRBD1; v_gene: TRBV9; j_gene: TRBJ2-2; CDR3aa: CASSVAGGLTGELFF; CDR3nt: TGTGCCAGCAGCGTTGCAGGGGGTCTCACCGGGGAGCTGTTTTTT
abundance: few; len: 16; d_gene: -; v_gene: TRBV10-3; j_gene: TRBJ1-5; CDR3aa: CAISESGQLSNQPQHF; CDR3nt: TGTGCCATCAGTGAGTCAGGCCAGCTCAGCAATCAGCCCCAGCATTTT
abundance: -; len: 17; d_gene: -; v_gene: TRBV12-5; j_gene: TRBJ2-1; CDR3aa: CASGPSDRWDSYNEQFF; CDR3nt: TGTGCTAGTGGCCCTTCGGACAGATGGGACTCATACAATGAGCAGTTCTTC
abundance: -; len: 13; d_gene: -; v_gene: TRBV18; j_gene: TRBJ2-1; CDR3aa: CASSPYTDNEQFF; CDR3nt: TGTGCCAGCTCACCCTATACAGACAATGAGCAGTTCTTC
abundance: -; len: 14; d_gene: TRBD2; v_gene: TRBV7-2; j_gene: TRBJ2-5; CDR3aa: CASSVGLEMGTQYF; CDR3nt: TGTGCCAGCAGCGTAGGACTAGAGATGGGGACCCAGTACTTC
abundance: -; len: 14; d_gene: TRBD1; v_gene: TRBV7-2; j_gene: TRBJ1-1; CDR3aa: CASSLGTGFTEAFF; CDR3nt: TGTGCCAGCAGCTTAGGGACAGGATTTACTGAAGCTTTCTTT
abundance: few; len: 15; d_gene: -; v_gene: TRBV29-1; j_gene: TRBJ1-3; CDR3aa: CSVDRLGGSGNTIYF; CDR3nt: TGCAGCGTTGACCGATTGGGGGGGAGCGGAAACACCATATATTTT
abundance: few; len: 15; d_gene: TRBD2; v_gene: TRBV5-1; j_gene: TRBJ2-7; CDR3aa: CASSLAGTSSYEQYF; CDR3nt: TGCGCCAGCAGCTTGGCCGGGACTAGCTCCTACGAGCAGTACTTC
abundance: -; len: 13; d_gene: -; v_gene: TRBV30; j_gene: TRBJ1-6; CDR3aa: CAHTLGSESPLHF; CDR3nt: TGTGCCCACACCCTAGGGAGTGAGTCACCCCTCCACTTT
abundance: -; len: 16; d_gene: TRBD2; v_gene: TRBV7-9; j_gene: TRBJ2-5; CDR3aa: CASSSSVRTSGRALNF; CDR3nt: TGTGCCAGCAGCTCCTCCGTCAGGACTAGCGGGAGGGCCTTAAACTTC
abundance: few; len: 16; d_gene: -; v_gene: TRBV21-1; j_gene: TRBJ1-2; CDR3aa: CASSKVTGAFVYGYTF; CDR3nt: TGTGCCAGCAGCAAAGTAACAGGGGCCTTCGTCTATGGCTACACCTTC
abundance: few; len: 14; d_gene: TRBD2; v_gene: TRBV29-1; j_gene: TRBJ2-1; CDR3aa: CSVDGTSSYNEQFF; CDR3nt: TGCAGCGTTGATGGGACTAGCTCCTACAATGAGCAGTTCTTC
abundance: -; len: 14; d_gene: -; v_gene: TRBV25-1; j_gene: TRBJ2-7; CDR3aa: CASSEFNRSPGQYF; CDR3nt: TGTGCCAGCAGTGAATTTAACCGCTCGCCCGGGCAGTACTTC
abundance: -; len: 15; d_gene: TRBD1; v_gene: TRBV9; j_gene: TRBJ1-2; CDR3aa: CASSARDRGGYGYTF; CDR3nt: TGTGCCAGCAGCGCCCGGGACAGGGGCGGCTATGGCTACACCTTC
abundance: -; len: 15; d_gene: -; v_gene: TRBV11-3; j_gene: TRBJ2-3; CDR3aa: CASSSGSSRTDTQYF; CDR3nt: TGTGCCAGCAGCTCTGGATCTTCCCGCACAGATACGCAGTATTTT
abundance: many; len: 16; d_gene: -; v_gene: TRBV7-9; j_gene: TRBJ2-3; CDR3aa: CASSQIRGGSTDTQYF; CDR3nt: TGTGCCAGCAGCCAGATACGTGGAGGAAGCACAGATACGCAGTATTTT
abundance: -; len: 14; d_gene: -; v_gene: TRBV13; j_gene: TRBJ1-5; CDR3aa: CASSLGGTNQPQHF; CDR3nt: TGTGCCAGCAGCTTAGGTGGAACCAATCAGCCCCAGCATTTT
abundance: few; len: 14; d_gene: TRBD1; v_gene: TRBV19; j_gene: TRBJ2-1; CDR3aa: CASSFGTGADEQFF; CDR3nt: TGTGCCAGTAGTTTCGGGACAGGGGCCGATGAGCAGTTCTTC
abundance: -; len: 15; d_gene: -; v_gene: TRBV27; j_gene: TRBJ1-2; CDR3aa: CASSPTRVGVDGYTF; CDR3nt: TGTGCCAGCAGTCCAACAAGGGTCGGGGTTGATGGCTACACCTTC
abundance: -; len: 17; d_gene: -; v_gene: TRBV7-2; j_gene: TRBJ1-6; CDR3aa: CASRKSILQKGYSPLHF; CDR3nt: TGTGCCAGCAGAAAGAGTATCCTCCAGAAAGGGTATTCACCCCTCCACTTT
abundance: -; len: 13; d_gene: -; v_gene: TRBV14; j_gene: TRBJ1-3; CDR3aa: CASSQAGGNTIYF; CDR3nt: TGTGCCAGCAGCCAAGCGGGGGGAAACACCATATATTTT
abundance: -; len: 14; d_gene: -; v_gene: TRBV28; j_gene: TRBJ1-4; CDR3aa: CASSFAGANEKLFF; CDR3nt: TGTGCCAGCAGTTTTGCGGGGGCGAATGAAAAACTGTTTTTT
abundance: -; len: 14; d_gene: TRBD1; v_gene: TRBV18; j_gene: TRBJ1-5; CDR3aa: CASSKDRGAEPQHF; CDR3nt: TGTGCCAGCTCGAAGGACAGGGGGGCAGAGCCCCAGCATTTT
abundance: -; len: 15; d_gene: TRBD1; v_gene: TRBV18; j_gene: TRBJ1-2; CDR3aa: CASSPDRGHDYGYTF; CDR3nt: TGTGCCAGCTCACCCGACAGGGGGCACGACTATGGCTACACCTTC
abundance: -; len: 13; d_gene: -; v_gene: TRBV5-4; j_gene: TRBJ2-1; CDR3aa: CASSNASTNEQFF; CDR3nt: TGTGCCAGCAGCAACGCCTCGACCAATGAGCAGTTCTTC
abundance: few; len: 22; d_gene: TRBD2; v_gene: TRBV18; j_gene: TRBJ2-3; CDR3aa: CASSPSELGKLAGGPRSDTQYF; CDR3nt: TGTGCCAGCTCACCTTCCGAGTTGGGGAAACTAGCGGGAGGGCCTCGATCGGATACGCAGTATTTT
abundance: -; len: 15; d_gene: -; v_gene: TRBV9; j_gene: TRBJ2-2; CDR3aa: CASSATRLNTGELFF; CDR3nt: TGTGCCAGCAGCGCCACACGATTAAACACCGGGGAGCTGTTTTTT
abundance: -; len: 14; d_gene: -; v_gene: TRBV7-3; j_gene: TRBJ2-1; CDR3aa: CASSLTGTYNEQFF; CDR3nt: TGTGCCAGCAGCTTAACAGGAACCTACAATGAGCAGTTCTTC
abundance: few; len: 15; d_gene: TRBD1; v_gene: TRBV4-3; j_gene: TRBJ2-5; CDR3aa: CASSQRGQGRETQYF; CDR3nt: TGCGCCAGCAGCCAAAGGGGACAGGGCAGGGAGACCCAGTACTTC
abundance: few; len: 14; d_gene: -; v_gene: TRBV7-3; j_gene: TRBJ2-7; CDR3aa: CASSRQGGTYEQYF; CDR3nt: TGTGCCAGCAGCAGACAGGGAGGGACCTACGAGCAGTACTTC
abundance: once; len: 15; d_gene: -; v_gene: TRBV11-3; j_gene: TRBJ1-1; CDR3aa: CASSLEGAMNTEAFF; CDR3nt: TGTGCCAGCAGCTTAGAAGGCGCCATGAACACTGAAGCTTTCTTT
abundance: -; len: 13; d_gene: -; v_gene: TRBV28; j_gene: TRBJ1-5; CDR3aa: CASSSLIHQPQHF; CDR3nt: TGTGCCAGCAGTTCATTGATCCATCAGCCCCAGCATTTT
abundance: few; len: 15; d_gene: TRBD1; v_gene: TRBV11-3; j_gene: TRBJ2-1; CDR3aa: CASSSGDSSYNEQFF; CDR3nt: TGTGCCAGCAGCTCAGGGGACAGCTCCTACAATGAGCAGTTCTTC
abundance: few; len: 13; d_gene: -; v_gene: TRBV7-2; j_gene: TRBJ2-3; CDR3aa: CASSFPASDTQYF; CDR3nt: TGTGCCAGCAGCTTCCCAGCCTCAGATACGCAGTATTTT
abundance: few; len: 15; d_gene: -; v_gene: TRBV28; j_gene: TRBJ2-5; CDR3aa: CASSLAGISGETQYF; CDR3nt: TGTGCCAGCAGTTTGGCAGGAATAAGTGGGGAGACCCAGTACTTC
abundance: -; len: 12; d_gene: -; v_gene: TRBV18; j_gene: TRBJ1-1; CDR3aa: CASSQQGTEAFF; CDR3nt: TGTGCCAGCTCACAACAGGGTACTGAAGCTTTCTTT
abundance: few; len: 14; d_gene: -; v_gene: TRBV7-8; j_gene: TRBJ2-2; CDR3aa: CASSLGKGTGELFF; CDR3nt: TGTGCCAGCAGCCTTGGGAAGGGAACCGGGGAGCTGTTTTTT
abundance: few; len: 15; d_gene: TRBD1; v_gene: TRBV5-1; j_gene: TRBJ1-1; CDR3aa: CASSEFDRGNTEAFF; CDR3nt: TGCGCCAGCAGCGAATTCGACAGGGGGAACACTGAAGCTTTCTTT
abundance: few; len: 16; d_gene: -; v_gene: TRBV10-3; j_gene: TRBJ2-1; CDR3aa: CAISGRSDSSYNEQFF; CDR3nt: TGTGCCATCAGTGGGCGTAGCGATAGCTCCTACAATGAGCAGTTCTTC